The rows below give T cell receptor beta chains drawn from one sample of a study of a mutant IDH1 vaccine in newly diagnosed glioma. Their antigens are not known. Sequencing used immunoSEQ multiplex PCR; TCRdb keeps in-frame clones, though not all of them. The data show under 65,000 clones, about 80% seen once. Sequences were derived from PBMCs, sampled from a glioma patient whose treatment included an IDH1 peptide vaccine. All receptors derive from a man aged 50 to 60 with glioma. CDR3s include the opening cysteine and the closing phenylalanine or tryptophan. D genes are given only for firm matches. Size is omitted from some rows. Given values are once, few, many or a class for expanded clones.

D,J,V,size,DNA,CDR3
TRBD1,TRBJ1-2,TRBV6-5,NA,TGTGCCAGCAGGACGCCGGGACAGGGAAACTATGGCTACACCTTC,CASRTPGQGNYGYTF
NA,TRBJ2-1,TRBV6-5,NA,TGTGCCAGCAGGCGTGAGGGGCAGGGGAATCCGTTCTTC,CASRREGQGNPFF
NA,TRBJ2-4,TRBV5-6,few,TGTGCCAGCAGCCGCGAAGGGACGGCCAAAAACATTCAGTACTTC,CASSREGTAKNIQYF
TRBD1,TRBJ2-7,TRBV5-1,NA,TGCGCCAGCACTCTAATACCGGGACAGGGTTACGAGCAGTACTTC,CASTLIPGQGYEQYF
TRBD1,TRBJ2-7,TRBV10-1,NA,TGCGCCAGCAGTGAACAGGGGGACTCCTACGAGCAGTACTTC,CASSEQGDSYEQYF
NA,TRBJ1-1,TRBV5-1,NA,TGCGCCAGCAGCCTTCAGACAGGACTCACTGAAGCTTTCTTT,CASSLQTGLTEAFF
NA,TRBJ1-3,TRBV5-1,once,TGCGCCAGCAGCCCTGGGCGGAATGGAAACACCATATATTTT,CASSPGRNGNTIYF
NA,TRBJ1-1,TRBV6-5,once,TGTGCCAGCATTGGAGGGGGGTACACTGAAGCTTTCTTT,CASIGGGYTEAFF
NA,TRBJ1-1,TRBV6-6,NA,TGTGCCAGCAGTTACCGTTCCTTGGGCACTGAAGCTTTCTTT,CASSYRSLGTEAFF
NA,TRBJ2-3,TRBV7-9,NA,TGTGCCAGCACACCTAGAGATACGCAGTATTTT,CASTPRDTQYF
NA,TRBJ2-1,TRBV5-1,NA,TGCGCCAGCAGCCCCGGGACAAACTCCTACAATGAGCAGTTCTTC,CASSPGTNSYNEQFF
NA,TRBJ1-6,TRBV7-9,NA,TGTGCCAGCAGCTTGGGACGGATGAGTTTTACACCCCTCCACTTT,CASSLGRMSFTPLHF
TRBD1,TRBJ2-1,TRBV5-5,NA,TGTGCCAGCAGCTTGGGACAGGGCGCCTACAATGAGCAGTTCTTC,CASSLGQGAYNEQFF
NA,TRBJ2-3,TRBV2,NA,TGTGCCAGCGCTACAGGAGTCACAGATACGCAGTATTTT,CASATGVTDTQYF
NA,TRBJ1-1,TRBV5-6,few,TGTGCCAGCGGTCTGGTGGGGGGCACTGAAGCTTTCTTT,CASGLVGGTEAFF
NA,TRBJ2-3,TRBV6-5,NA,TGTGCCAGCAGTTACTGGGGGGACTCGAGAGATACGCAGTATTTT,CASSYWGDSRDTQYF
TRBD2,TRBJ2-7,TRBV5-1,once,TGCGCCAGCAGCACCGGGGGGAGGGACCGGTTGGGCGAGCAGTACTTC,CASSTGGRDRLGEQYF
NA,TRBJ1-3,TRBV4-1,few,TGCGCCAGCAGCCATGAAAGGGACACCATATATTTT,CASSHERDTIYF
TRBD1,TRBJ1-1,TRBV18,few,TGTGCCAGCCGGGACAGATACACTGAAGCTTTCTTT,CASRDRYTEAFF
NA,TRBJ1-1,TRBV30,NA,TGTGCCTGGGGTGTAGGGCTTGGGGGGTGGGATGAAGCTTTCTTT,CAWGVGLGGWDEAFF
TRBD2,TRBJ2-7,TRBV7-2,NA,TGTGCCAGCAGCCCCAGTGGGACTAGCGGAATCTACGAGCAGTACTTC,CASSPSGTSGIYEQYF
NA,TRBJ1-3,TRBV6-5,NA,TGTGCCAGCAGTCCCGGGGGGTCTGGAAACACCATATATTTT,CASSPGGSGNTIYF
TRBD1,TRBJ1-1,TRBV27,NA,TGTGCCAGCCTACCCTATGCCAGGGGACAGGGGCCCCAAAATGAAGCTTTCTTT,CASLPYARGQGPQNEAFF
NA,TRBJ2-7,TRBV9,NA,TGTGCCAGCAGCGTAGATGCACAGGGCCGGCAGTACTTC,CASSVDAQGRQYF
NA,TRBJ1-4,TRBV6-1,NA,TGTGCCAGCAGTACCAACAGGGCCAGGGATGAAAAACTGTTTTTT,CASSTNRARDEKLFF
NA,TRBJ1-1,TRBV29-1,few,TGCAGCGTTGAAGTTGAACGGAACACTGAAGCTTTCTTT,CSVEVERNTEAFF
TRBD1,TRBJ1-1,TRBV30,few,TGTGCCTGGTCCGTCTCGACAGGGGGCGAAGCTTTCTTT,CAWSVSTGGEAFF
NA,TRBJ2-4,TRBV2,NA,TGTGCCAGCAGTGAATTCGCTATTGGGGCCAAAAACATTCAGTACTTC,CASSEFAIGAKNIQYF
NA,TRBJ1-2,TRBV9,NA,TGTGCCAGCAGCCCACCCGGGGGGCCCAGGGGCTACACCTTC,CASSPPGGPRGYTF
TRBD1,TRBJ2-7,TRBV30,NA,TGTGCCTGGAGTGCTCAGACAGGGAGCAACGAGCAGTACTTC,CAWSAQTGSNEQYF
TRBD2,TRBJ2-7,TRBV4-1,NA,TGCGCCAGCAGCCAAGATATAGCGGGAGCCCTCTACGAGCAGTACTTC,CASSQDIAGALYEQYF
NA,TRBJ1-1,TRBV5-1,few,TGCGCCAGCAGCCGACCTGGGGACCTCGGAGCTTTCTTT,CASSRPGDLGAFF
NA,TRBJ1-6,TRBV4-1,NA,TGCGCCAGCAGCCAAGAGGGTTATTCACCCCTCCACTTT,CASSQEGYSPLHF
NA,TRBJ2-1,TRBV23-1,NA,TGCGCCAGCAGTCAAAGCCTGGCCCATCGCGCTGAGCAGTTCTTC,CASSQSLAHRAEQFF
TRBD1,TRBJ1-1,TRBV6-5,NA,TGTGCCAGCAGTACTACAGGGGGCTCGGGCACTGAAGCTTTCTTT,CASSTTGGSGTEAFF
NA,TRBJ1-2,TRBV15,few,TGTGCCACCAGCAGAGTGAGGGAGGCGGGCTATGGCTACACCTTC,CATSRVREAGYGYTF
NA,TRBJ2-2,TRBV30,few,TGTGCCTGGAGCGGTATCCCAGGGGTCAGCGGGGAGCTGTTTTTT,CAWSGIPGVSGELFF
TRBD2,TRBJ2-7,TRBV5-4,NA,TGTGCCAGCAGCTTGTTCCTAGCGGGGGACTACGAGCAGTACTTC,CASSLFLAGDYEQYF
TRBD1,TRBJ2-7,TRBV7-8,NA,TGTGCCAGCAGCCAAGGGACAGGGCGTTACGAGCAGTACTTC,CASSQGTGRYEQYF
NA,TRBJ2-1,TRBV4-1,NA,TGCGCCAGCAGCCGAGACAATGAGCAGTTCTTC,CASSRDNEQFF
NA,TRBJ2-7,TRBV18,NA,TGTGCCAGCTCACCCACCAACTACGAGCAGTACTTC,CASSPTNYEQYF
TRBD1,TRBJ2-7,TRBV27,NA,TGTGCCAGCGGGGCCAACAGGGGGCAGTACGAGCAGTACTTC,CASGANRGQYEQYF
TRBD1,TRBJ2-1,TRBV4-3,NA,TGCGCCAGCAGCCAAGATCTGAGGGGGCGCAGCAATGAGCAGTTCTTC,CASSQDLRGRSNEQFF
NA,TRBJ2-3,TRBV7-9,NA,TGTGCCAGCAGACGTAACACAGATACGCAGTATTTT,CASRRNTDTQYF
NA,TRBJ1-6,TRBV7-9,NA,TGTGCCAGCAGCTTAGGGACAGCCTCACCCCTCCACTTT,CASSLGTASPLHF
TRBD1,TRBJ2-6,TRBV18,NA,TGTGCCAGCTCACCGAACTTGCAGGGGGCTGGGGCCAACGTCCTGACTTTC,CASSPNLQGAGANVLTF
NA,TRBJ1-2,TRBV5-6,NA,TGTGCCAGCAGCTTGGTTGGTGAGGGGAATGGCTACACCTTC,CASSLVGEGNGYTF
NA,TRBJ1-1,TRBV4-2,few,TGTGCCAGCAGCCAAGGGGGGACGGGGACTGAAGCTTTCTTT,CASSQGGTGTEAFF
NA,TRBJ1-6,TRBV5-1,few,TGCGCCAGCAGCTTGGAGGCAGGTAATTCACCCCTCCACTTT,CASSLEAGNSPLHF
NA,TRBJ2-3,TRBV4-1,few,TGCGCCAGCAAGAGGGGGGGAGGGGATACGCAGTATTTT,CASKRGGGDTQYF
NA,TRBJ1-1,TRBV6-5,NA,TGTGCCAGCAGTCGCGGGAGAATGGGCACTGAAGCTTTCTTT,CASSRGRMGTEAFF
NA,TRBJ2-1,TRBV5-4,NA,TGTGCCAGCAGCTTGTCAGGGGGGAATGAGCAGTTCTTC,CASSLSGGNEQFF
NA,TRBJ2-2,TRBV4-1,few,TGCGCCAGCAGCCGAACAGGCACCGGGGAGCTGTTTTTT,CASSRTGTGELFF
NA,TRBJ1-6,TRBV7-8,NA,TGTGCCAGCAGCTTATCAACAGGGTGGAATTCACCCCTCCACTTT,CASSLSTGWNSPLHF